The T cell receptor beta chain described here comes from a study of T cells in Graves' hyperthyroidism and ophthalmopathy. The sample holds many counts of this clonotype. CDR3 size: 11 residues. With 4 bases removed from V and 10 bases from J, the gap between germline ends came to 13 bases. Germline V CDR1 and CDR2: SQVTM, ANQGSEA. The CDR3 regions of TCR beta were amplified from RNA transcripts. HTBI primers were employed in a first-round RT-PCR of the TCR CDR3. One entry per CDR3 protein, called by TCRdb with MiXCR from the multiplex PCR reads. Of roughly 500,000 distinct CDR3 sequences in the sample, about 45% were seen once.

The chain recombines TRBV29-1 with TRBJ1-1; no definite D call. The TCR sequence derives from an adult woman with Graves' disease, either hyperthyroidism or ophthalmopathy (not recorded which). The sequenced material came from peripheral blood or thyroid tissue (not recorded which). The CDR3 sequence is CSVVTPGGAFF. The CDR3 DNA reads as TGCAGCGTTGTGACACCCGGCGGAGCTTTCTTT.